The clone carrying this T cell receptor (beta chain) was observed at least ten times. The CDR3 loop spans 11 amino acids. Germline V gene lookup returns CDR1 MGHDK and CDR2 SYGVNS. Trimming removed 7 bases at V and 5 bases at J, with 8 bases between. This sample stems from a study of T-cell reconstitution after alpha-beta-depleted transplantation in children. Using unique molecular identifiers, the investigators prepared the TCRbeta library. A single record per CDR3 protein comes from TCRdb applying MiXCR to the PCR reads. The data contain hundreds of thousands of distinct CDR3 sequences, roughly 17% of them singletons.

Sequencing was performed on PBMCs from the stem cell graft donor, taken from the stem cell graft. J is TRBJ1-1 and V is TRBV25-1; D is undetermined. The clonotype comes from a human donor who donated a stem cell graft to a child with acute myeloid leukemia. CDR3 loop: CASTLGTEAFF. The CDR3 nucleotides are TGTGCCAGCACATTAGGGACTGAAGCTTTCTTT.